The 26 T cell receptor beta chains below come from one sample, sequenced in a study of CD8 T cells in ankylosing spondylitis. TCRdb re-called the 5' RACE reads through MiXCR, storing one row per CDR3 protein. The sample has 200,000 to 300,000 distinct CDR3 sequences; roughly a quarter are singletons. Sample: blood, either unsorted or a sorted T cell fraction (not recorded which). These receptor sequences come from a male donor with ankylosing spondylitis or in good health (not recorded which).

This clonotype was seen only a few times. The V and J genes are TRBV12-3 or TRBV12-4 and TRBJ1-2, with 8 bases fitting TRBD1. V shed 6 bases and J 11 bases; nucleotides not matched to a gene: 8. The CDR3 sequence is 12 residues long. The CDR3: CASSRTGKGYTF. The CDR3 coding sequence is TGTGCCAGCAGCCGGACAGGGAAGGGGTACACCTTC.

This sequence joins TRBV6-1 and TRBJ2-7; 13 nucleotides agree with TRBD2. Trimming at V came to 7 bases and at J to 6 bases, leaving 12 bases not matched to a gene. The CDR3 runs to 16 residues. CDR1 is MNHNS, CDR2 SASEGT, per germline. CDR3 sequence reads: CASNLLAGGRVVEQYF. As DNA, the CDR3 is TGTGCCAGCAACCTACTAGCGGGGGGGCGTGTGGTCGAGCAGTACTTC.

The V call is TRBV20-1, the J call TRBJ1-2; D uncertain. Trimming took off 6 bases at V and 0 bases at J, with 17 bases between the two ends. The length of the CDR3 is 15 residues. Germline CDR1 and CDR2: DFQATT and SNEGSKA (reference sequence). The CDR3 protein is CSAPKDGAANYGYTF. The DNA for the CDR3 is TGCAGTGCCCCAAAGGATGGTGCAGCTAACTATGGCTACACCTTC.

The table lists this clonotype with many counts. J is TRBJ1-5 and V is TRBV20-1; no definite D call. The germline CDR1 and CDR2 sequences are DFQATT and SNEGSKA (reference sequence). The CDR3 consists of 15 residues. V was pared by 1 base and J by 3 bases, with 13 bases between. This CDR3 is CSARAPLGDNQPQHF. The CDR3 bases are TGCAGTGCTAGAGCCCCGCTTGGAGACAATCAGCCCCAGCATTTT.

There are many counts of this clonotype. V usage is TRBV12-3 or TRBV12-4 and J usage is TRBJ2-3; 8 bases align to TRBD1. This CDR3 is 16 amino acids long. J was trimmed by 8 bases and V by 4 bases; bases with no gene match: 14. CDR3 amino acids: CASSYQGARGAGTQYF. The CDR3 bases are TGTGCCAGCAGTTACCAGGGGGCGAGAGGGGCAGGTACGCAGTATTTT.

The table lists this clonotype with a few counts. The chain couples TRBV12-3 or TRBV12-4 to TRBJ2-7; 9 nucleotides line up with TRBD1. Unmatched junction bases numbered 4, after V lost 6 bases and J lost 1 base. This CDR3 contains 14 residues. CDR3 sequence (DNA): TGTGCCAGCAGATCGGGACAGGGTTCCTACGAGCAGTACTTC. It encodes CASRSGQGSYEQYF.

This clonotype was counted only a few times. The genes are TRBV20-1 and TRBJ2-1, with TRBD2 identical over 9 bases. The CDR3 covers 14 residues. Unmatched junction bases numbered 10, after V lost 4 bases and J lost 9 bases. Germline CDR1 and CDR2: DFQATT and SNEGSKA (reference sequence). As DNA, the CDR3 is TGCAGTGCTAACCGATTAGCGGGGGAGAGTGAGCAGTTCTTC. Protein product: CSANRLAGESEQFF.

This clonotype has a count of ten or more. The CDR3 protein is CASSLGQGRDNQPQHF. CDR3 nucleotides: TGTGCCAGCAGCTTGGGACAGGGGAGGGACAATCAGCCCCAGCATTTT. The V call is TRBV7-9, the J call TRBJ1-5; 10 bases match TRBD1. V lost 3 bases and J lost 3; bases outside the gene matches: 5. Germline V gene lookup returns CDR1 SEHNR and CDR2 FQNEAQ (reference sequence). The CDR3 is made up of 16 amino acids.

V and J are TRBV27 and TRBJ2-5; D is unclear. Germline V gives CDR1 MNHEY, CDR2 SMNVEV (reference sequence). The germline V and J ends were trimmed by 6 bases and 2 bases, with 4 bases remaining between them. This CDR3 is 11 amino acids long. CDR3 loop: CASRVQETQYF. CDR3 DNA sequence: TGTGCCAGCAGAGTGCAAGAGACCCAGTACTTC.

The CDR3 sequence: CSAGPAGSQYF. Written as DNA, the CDR3 is TGCAGCGCCGGCCCGGCCGGGTCCCAGTACTTC. The rearrangement uses TRBV29-1 and TRBJ2-5; D unclear. The germline V and J ends were trimmed by 7 bases and 9 bases, with 15 bases remaining between them. This CDR3 comprises 11 residues. CDR1 is SQVTM and CDR2 is ANQGSEA in the germline V gene.

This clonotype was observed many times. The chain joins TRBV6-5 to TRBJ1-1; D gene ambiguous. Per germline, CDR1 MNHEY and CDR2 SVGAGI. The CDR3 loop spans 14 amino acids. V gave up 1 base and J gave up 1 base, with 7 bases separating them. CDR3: CASSYYRENTEAFF. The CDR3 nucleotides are TGTGCCAGCAGTTACTACCGGGAGAACACTGAAGCTTTCTTT.

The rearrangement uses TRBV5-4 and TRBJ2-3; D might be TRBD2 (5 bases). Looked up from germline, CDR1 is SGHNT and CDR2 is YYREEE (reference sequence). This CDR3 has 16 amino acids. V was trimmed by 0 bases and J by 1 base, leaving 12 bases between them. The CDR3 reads CASSLGAAGGTDTQYF. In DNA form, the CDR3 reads TGTGCCAGCAGCTTGGGAGCCGCCGGGGGCACAGATACGCAGTATTTT.

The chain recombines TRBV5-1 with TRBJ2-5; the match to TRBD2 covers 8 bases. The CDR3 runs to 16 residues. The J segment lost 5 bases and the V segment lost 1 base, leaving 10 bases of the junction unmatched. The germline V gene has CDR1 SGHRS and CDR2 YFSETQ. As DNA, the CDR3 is TGCGCCAGCAGCTTGTACGGTAGCGGGGTCCGGGAGACCCAGTACTTC. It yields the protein CASSLYGSGVRETQYF. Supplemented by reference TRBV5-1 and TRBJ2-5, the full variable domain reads KAGVTQTPRYLIKTRGQQVTLSCSPISGHRSVSWYQQTPGQGLQFLFEYFSETQRNKGNFPGRFSGRQFSNSRSEMNVSTLELGDSALYLCASSLYGSGVRETQYFGPGTRLLVL.

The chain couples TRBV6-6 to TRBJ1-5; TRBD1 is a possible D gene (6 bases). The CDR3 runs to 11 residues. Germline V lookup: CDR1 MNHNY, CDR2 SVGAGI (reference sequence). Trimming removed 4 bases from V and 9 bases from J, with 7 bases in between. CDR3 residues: CASSSGAPQHF. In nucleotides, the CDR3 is TGTGCCAGCAGTTCAGGGGCGCCCCAGCATTTT.

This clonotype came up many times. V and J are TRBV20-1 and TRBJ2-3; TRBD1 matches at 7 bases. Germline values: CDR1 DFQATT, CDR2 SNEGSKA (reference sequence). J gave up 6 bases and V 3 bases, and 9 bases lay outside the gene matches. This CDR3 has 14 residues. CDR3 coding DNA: TGCAGTGCTAGTCTACAGGGGTACGGGGATACGCAGTATTTT. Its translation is CSASLQGYGDTQYF.

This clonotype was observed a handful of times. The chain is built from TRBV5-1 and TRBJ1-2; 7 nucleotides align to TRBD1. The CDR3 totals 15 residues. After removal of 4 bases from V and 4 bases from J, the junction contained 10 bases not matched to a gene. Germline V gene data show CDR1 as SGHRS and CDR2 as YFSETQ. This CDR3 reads CASSITGDFVYGYTF. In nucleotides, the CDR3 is TGCGCCAGCAGCATTACAGGGGACTTCGTCTATGGCTACACCTTC.

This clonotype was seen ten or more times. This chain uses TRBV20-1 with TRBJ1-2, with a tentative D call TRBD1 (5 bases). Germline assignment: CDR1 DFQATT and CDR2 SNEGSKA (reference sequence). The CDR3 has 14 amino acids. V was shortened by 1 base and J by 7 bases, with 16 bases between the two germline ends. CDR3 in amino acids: CSARVRIGASGYTF. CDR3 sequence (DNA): TGCAGTGCTAGAGTAAGAATAGGGGCGTCTGGCTACACCTTC.

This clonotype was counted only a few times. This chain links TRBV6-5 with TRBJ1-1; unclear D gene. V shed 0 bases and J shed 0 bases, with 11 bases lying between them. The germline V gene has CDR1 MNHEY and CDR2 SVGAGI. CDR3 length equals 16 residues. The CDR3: CASSYSSGPLNTEAFF. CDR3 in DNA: TGTGCCAGCAGTTACTCGTCCGGGCCCTTGAACACTGAAGCTTTCTTT.

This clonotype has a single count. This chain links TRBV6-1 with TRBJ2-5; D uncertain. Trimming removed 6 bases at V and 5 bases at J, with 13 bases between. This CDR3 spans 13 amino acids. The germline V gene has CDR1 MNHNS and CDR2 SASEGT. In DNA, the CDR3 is TGTGCCAGCAGGCCGACCCGGACGGAGACCCAGTACTTC. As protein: CASRPTRTETQYF.

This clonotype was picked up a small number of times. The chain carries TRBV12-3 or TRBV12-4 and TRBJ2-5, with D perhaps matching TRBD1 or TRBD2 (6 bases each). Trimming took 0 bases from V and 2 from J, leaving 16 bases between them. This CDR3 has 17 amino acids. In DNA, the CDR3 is TGTGCCAGCAGTTTAGCTGGGGGGCAACAGTTGCAAGAGACCCAGTACTTC. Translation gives CASSLAGGQQLQETQYF.

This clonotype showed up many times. The CDR3 nucleotides are TGCAGTGCCAATAGCGGGGTCTACGAGCAGTACTTC. It encodes CSANSGVYEQYF. The chain recombines TRBV20-1 with TRBJ2-7, with 8 bases matching TRBD2. This CDR3 spans 12 amino acids. Germline assignment: CDR1 DFQATT and CDR2 SNEGSKA (reference sequence). The J segment lost 3 bases and the V segment lost 6 bases, leaving 4 bases of the junction unmatched.

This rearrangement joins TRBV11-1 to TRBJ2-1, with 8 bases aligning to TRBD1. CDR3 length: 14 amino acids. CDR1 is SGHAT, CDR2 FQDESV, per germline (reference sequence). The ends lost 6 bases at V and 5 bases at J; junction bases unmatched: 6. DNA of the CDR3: TGTGCCAGCAGGGGGGACAGGCCTAACAATGAGCAGTTCTTC. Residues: CASRGDRPNNEQFF.

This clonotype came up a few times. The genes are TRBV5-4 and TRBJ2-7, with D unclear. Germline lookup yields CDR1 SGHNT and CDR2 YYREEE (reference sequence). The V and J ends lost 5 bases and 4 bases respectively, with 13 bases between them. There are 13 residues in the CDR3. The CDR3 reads CASSRDPPYEQYF. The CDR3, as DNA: TGTGCCAGCAGTCGAGATCCACCTTACGAGCAGTACTTC.

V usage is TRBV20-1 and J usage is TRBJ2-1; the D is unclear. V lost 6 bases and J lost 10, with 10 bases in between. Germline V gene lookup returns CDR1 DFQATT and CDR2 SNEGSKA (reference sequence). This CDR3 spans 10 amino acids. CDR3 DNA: TGCAGTGCGAAACGCGCGGAGCAGTTCTTC. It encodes CSAKRAEQFF.

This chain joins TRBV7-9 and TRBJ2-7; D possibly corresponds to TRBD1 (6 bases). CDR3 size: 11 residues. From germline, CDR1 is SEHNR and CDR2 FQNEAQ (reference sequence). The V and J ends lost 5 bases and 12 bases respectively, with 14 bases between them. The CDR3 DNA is TGTGCCAGCAGCCCCATTGACAGGTTGTACTTC. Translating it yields CASSPIDRLYF.

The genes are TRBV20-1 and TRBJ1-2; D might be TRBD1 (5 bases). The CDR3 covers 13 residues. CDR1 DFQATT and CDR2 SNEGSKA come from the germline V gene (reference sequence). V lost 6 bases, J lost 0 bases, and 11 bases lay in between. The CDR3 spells CSAPQGSNYGYTF. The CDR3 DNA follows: TGCAGTGCGCCTCAGGGTTCTAACTATGGCTACACCTTC.